This T cell receptor (beta chain) was sequenced for a study of blood T cell repertoires in COVID-19. Study at large: COVID-19 samples from acute and convalescent phases originated in the United States, Italy and Spain. In each case, the material was cDNA or gDNA derived from T cells, B-cell-depleted T cells, or PBMCs.

Here immunoSEQ multiplex PCR was the method, and the copy in TCRdb shows in-frame clones only, minus some. Of fewer than 250,000 clones detected, 85% appear once; the ten largest clones hold around 6.4%. V dropped 3 bases and J dropped 4 bases, with 11 bases sitting between them. CDR3 length: 14 amino acids. Germline V gene sequence: CDR1 SGHVS, CDR2 FQNEAQ. This receptor was obtained from a woman aged 55-75 years with active or convalescent COVID-19. The material sequenced was peripheral blood. The chain carries TRBV7-8 and TRBJ2-3; D may be TRBD2 (5 bases). Here the CDR3 reads CASSLDFAPDTQYF. In DNA form, the CDR3 reads TGTGCCAGCAGCTTGGACTTCGCCCCAGATACGCAGTATTTT.